This TCR beta chain was recovered during a study of cytomegalovirus exposure and HLA in healthy donors. This clone has a single count. Its target is not known. V was clipped by 3 bases and J by 0 bases, with 15 bases between them. The CDR3 runs 17 residues. Looked up from germline, CDR1 is MGHRA and CDR2 is YSYEKL. Regarding the study as a whole: TCR beta sequences reportedly predicted the HLA-A and HLA-B alleles of most subjects accurately. In a later analysis, common viral pathogens appeared linked to several of the most significant clusters. Being productive about 90% or about 30% of the time was typical of most TCR beta V segments in an earlier analysis.

Primers for the PCR totalled 60 Vbeta and 13 Jbeta. Only in-frame clones appear in the TCRdb table, and some are missing; sequencing was by immunoSEQ multiplex PCR. The sample has 95,000 to 150,000 clones, almost 85% seen once. This rearrangement joins TRBV4-1 to TRBJ1-5, with a weak D call TRBD1 (5 bases). This receptor was obtained from a young woman in good health and CMV-seronegative. Sequencing was performed on PBMCs. The CDR3 spells CASSQERGVYSNQPQHF. The CDR3 nucleotides are TGCGCCAGCAGCCAGGAGCGGGGGGTCTATAGCAATCAGCCCCAGCATTTT.